These 19 T cell receptor beta chains were all obtained from the same sample, sequenced in a study of blood T cell repertoires in COVID-19. The repertoire was sequenced with immunoSEQ multiplex PCR; TCRdb's copy has only in-frame clones and lacks some. The sample holds roughly 280,000 clones, less than 90% seen once. What was sequenced was peripheral blood. The receptors originated from a man aged 25-45 years with active or convalescent COVID-19.

This clone appeared a few times. The rearrangement uses TRBV6-5 and TRBJ1-1; 8 bases are shared with TRBD1. This CDR3 is built from 14 residues. Germline V CDR1 and CDR2: MNHEY, SVGAGI. Unmatched junction bases numbered 6, after V lost 5 bases and J lost 4 bases. The CDR3 DNA reads TGTGCCAGCAGTCCTGACAGGGGAGGCACTGAAGCTTTCTTT. It translates to CASSPDRGGTEAFF.

This clone was recorded a few times. The gene calls are TRBV11-2 and TRBJ2-2; 10 nucleotides match TRBD2. V was clipped by 1 base and J by 3 bases; unmatched bases: 5. CDR1 is SGHAT and CDR2 is FQNNGV in the germline V gene. There are 17 residues in the CDR3. CDR3 residues: CASSLGLSGGYTGELFF. CDR3 nucleotide sequence: TGTGCCAGCAGCTTAGGCCTTAGCGGGGGGTACACCGGGGAGCTGTTTTTT. Based on the CDR3 plus reference TRBV11-2 and TRBJ2-2, the full variable domain is EAGVAQSPRYKIIEKRQSVAFWCNPISGHATLYWYQQILGQGPKLLIQFQNNGVVDDSQLPKDRFSAERLKGVDSTLKIQPAKLEDSAVYLCASSLGLSGGYTGELFFGEGSRLTVL.

The V and J genes are TRBV19 and TRBJ2-7; maybe TRBD1 (5 bases). Trimming left V 6 bases short and J 6 bases short, with 12 bases between. The CDR3 spans 12 residues. In germline, CDR1 is LNHDA, CDR2 SQIVND (reference sequence). For the CDR3, the DNA is TGTGCCAGTAGCCAGGACAAGGGCGAGCAGTACTTC. Translating gives CASSQDKGEQYF.

The chain joins TRBV6-5 to TRBJ2-4; no firm D call. Trimming removed 0 bases from V and 3 bases from J, with 9 bases in between. Germline-derived CDR1 and CDR2 are MNHEY and SVGAGI. The CDR3 has 15 amino acids. This chain's CDR3 is CASSYSLQVKNIQYF. CDR3 coding DNA: TGTGCCAGCAGTTACTCTCTTCAGGTCAAAAACATTCAGTACTTC.

V and J are TRBV5-1 and TRBJ2-7, with D possibly being TRBD2 (5 bases). The CDR3 has 15 amino acids. Germline CDR1 reads SGHRS; CDR2 reads YFSETQ. V dropped 6 bases and J dropped 3 bases, with 19 bases sitting between them. The CDR3 is CASKLDEGLLYEQYF. CDR3 bases: TGCGCCAGCAAACTTGATGAGGGCCTTCTCTACGAGCAGTACTTC.

V is TRBV6-2 or TRBV6-3 and J is TRBJ2-5; TRBD2 matches 11 bases. The CDR3 is 17 residues long. Germline values: CDR1 MNHEY, CDR2 SVGEGT. Trimming at V came to 4 bases and at J to 2 bases, leaving 9 bases not matched to a gene. The CDR3 DNA reads TGTGCCAGCAGTTCCCCGCCCACTAGCGGGGGTCAAGAGACCCAGTACTTC. It yields the protein CASSSPPTSGGQETQYF.

The chain couples TRBV27 to TRBJ2-1; a weak D match, TRBD2 (7 bases). This CDR3 spans 14 amino acids. Trimming cost V 3 bases and J 8 bases, with 14 bases left between them. The V gene's germline CDR1 is MNHEY and CDR2 SMNVEV (reference sequence). The CDR3 reads CASSLVGGRDEQFF. The DNA of the CDR3 is TGTGCCAGCAGTTTGGTCGGGGGGCGGGATGAGCAGTTCTTC.

The rearrangement links TRBV7-9 to TRBJ2-1, with 8 bases identical to TRBD2. This CDR3 spans 14 amino acids. Unmatched junction bases numbered 7, after V lost 4 bases and J lost 8 bases. Germline-derived CDR1 and CDR2 are SEHNR and FQNEAQ (reference sequence). This chain's CDR3 is CASSSGGPSDEQFF. The CDR3, as DNA: TGTGCCAGCAGCTCGGGGGGGCCAAGCGATGAGCAGTTCTTC.

The chain combines TRBV19 with TRBJ1-4; D gene uncertain. With 9 bases removed from V and 3 bases from J, the gap between germline ends came to 8 bases. This CDR3 contains 12 residues. Germline CDR1 is LNHDA and CDR2 is SQIVND (reference sequence). The CDR3 sequence: CASHSSNEKLFF. The CDR3 DNA reads TGTGCCAGCCATAGCTCTAATGAAAAACTGTTTTTT.

The chain has TRBV5-6 and TRBJ2-7; the D is unclear. Trimming removed 0 bases from V and 1 base from J, with 5 bases in between. The CDR3 is made up of 13 amino acids. Germline CDR1 and CDR2: SGHDT and YYEEEE. DNA for the CDR3: TGTGCCAGCAGCTTGGCCGAGTCCTACGAGCAGTACTTC. This sequence encodes CASSLAESYEQYF.

The chain links TRBV11-3 to TRBJ2-1; perhaps TRBD2 as D (6 bases). Germline V gene data show CDR1 as SGHNT and CDR2 as YENEEA. The CDR3 totals 16 residues. V lost 2 bases, J lost 3 bases, and 14 bases lay in between. DNA of the CDR3: TGTGCCAGCAGCTTAAGTGGAGGGCTCGGCTACAATGAGCAGTTCTTC. This sequence encodes CASSLSGGLGYNEQFF.

The chain uses TRBV21-1 and TRBJ2-1; TRBD1, the table's D call, was not compared with the DNA. TRBV21-1 counts as a pseudogene. The CDR3 has 16 amino acids. CDR3 in DNA: TGTGCCAGCAGCAAAGCGCCGACAGTTATTTACAATGAGCAGTTCTTC. Translating gives CASSKAPTVIYNEQFF.

The V call is TRBV11-2, the J call TRBJ2-3, with 8 bases fitting TRBD1. From germline, CDR1 is SGHAT and CDR2 FQNNGV. The CDR3 has 12 amino acids. The ends lost 6 bases at V and 10 bases at J; junction bases unmatched: 6. The CDR3 DNA reads TGTGCCAGCAGACAACAGGGGGAGGCGCAGTATTTT. This encodes CASRQQGEAQYF.

This rearrangement joins TRBV6-2 or TRBV6-3 to TRBJ2-1; perhaps TRBD2 as D (7 bases). Germline V gene sequence: CDR1 MNHEY, CDR2 SVGEGT. Trimming left V 6 bases short and J 5 bases short, with 20 bases between. The CDR3 length is 16 residues. The CDR3 bases are TGTGCCAGCAGCCCTCAGACTAGCTCAGGGGACAATGAGCAGTTCTTC. Its translation: CASSPQTSSGDNEQFF.

The chain carries TRBV7-2 and TRBJ2-5; TRBD1 aligns across 10 bases. Germline CDR1 is SGHTA and CDR2 is FQGNSA. V was pared by 5 bases and J by 6 bases, with 9 bases of the junction left unmatched. CDR3 size: 15 residues. CDR3 in amino acids: CASSRRDRGQKTQYF. DNA for the CDR3: TGTGCCAGCAGCCGCCGTGACAGGGGGCAAAAGACCCAGTACTTC.

This chain uses TRBV6-1 with TRBJ2-1; a weak D match, TRBD1 (5 bases). The V end lost 0 bases, the J end lost 5 bases, and 14 bases lay between the germline ends. Germline V gene data show CDR1 as MNHNS and CDR2 as SASEGT. The CDR3 runs to 16 residues. The CDR3 sequence: CASSEAWQGLNNEQFF. CDR3 sequence (DNA): TGTGCCAGCAGTGAAGCCTGGCAGGGTCTAAACAATGAGCAGTTCTTC.

This chain links TRBV24-1 with TRBJ2-7, with D possibly being TRBD2 (5 bases). The germline V gene has CDR1 KGHDR and CDR2 SFDVKD. The V end lost 2 bases, the J end lost 2 bases, and 18 bases lay between the germline ends. The CDR3 covers 17 residues. CDR3 residues: CATSDSYMGEAPYEQYF. The CDR3 DNA is TGTGCCACCAGTGATTCTTACATGGGAGAGGCCCCCTACGAGCAGTACTTC.

The chain uses TRBV18 and TRBJ2-5; possible D gene TRBD1, 5 bases. V lost 3 bases, J lost 4 bases, and 12 bases lay in between. The CDR3 extends over 14 amino acids. CDR1 and CDR2 (germline): KGHSH, LQKENI. CDR3 residues: CASSPQGVVETQYF. In DNA form, the CDR3 reads TGTGCCAGCTCACCGCAAGGGGTTGTAGAGACCCAGTACTTC.

V is TRBV6-5 and J is TRBJ1-3; 10 bases match TRBD1. CDR3 length: 16 amino acids. J gave up 8 bases and V 2 bases, and 9 bases lay outside the gene matches. Germline V lookup: CDR1 MNHEY, CDR2 SVGAGI. CDR3 DNA sequence: TGTGCCAGCAGTTACGAAGCCGGGACAGGGGCGGACACCATATATTTT. It encodes CASSYEAGTGADTIYF.